This T cell receptor beta chain appears in the sequencing data of a study of T cells in localized non-small cell lung cancer. With regard to this clone: Antigen: not known.

Broader study findings: A median of around 60 of the top 100 tumor clones appeared in adjacent lung, which was paired and uninvolved.

The repertoire was sequenced with immunoSEQ multiplex PCR; TCRdb's copy has only in-frame clones and lacks some. The data contain 1,000 to 1,500 clones, just under 20% of them seen just once; the ten biggest clones take up about 7.2%. The material was normal lung tissue next to the tumor, obtained before any cancer treatment. This sequence originates from a man aged 35 to 69 with stage I lung adenocarcinoma.

This chain's CDR3 is CASSNGQGVDEQYF. The CDR3 DNA reads as TGTGCCAGCAGCAACGGACAGGGGGTCGACGAGCAGTACTTC. This chain connects TRBV11-3 to TRBJ2-7, with 10 bases lining up with TRBD1. This CDR3 contains 14 residues. Germline loops: CDR1 SGHNT, CDR2 YENEEA. The V and J ends lost 5 bases and 5 bases, in that order; junction bases with no gene match: 6.